This TCR beta chain is drawn from a study of T cell changes during pregnancy in multiple sclerosis. The protocol was immunoSEQ multiplex PCR, while the TCRdb copy is restricted to in-frame clones and leaves out a portion. The table shows some 81,000 clones, with around 89% occurring only once. Germline V gene lookup returns CDR1 SGHTA and CDR2 FQGNSA. The CDR3 length is 13 residues. Trimming removed 1 base from V and 1 base from J, with 4 bases in between. V gene TRBV7-2 combines with J gene TRBJ1-1; D is unresolved. Here the sequenced sample was peripheral blood, taken before pregnancy. The sequence derives from a female donor with multiple sclerosis, enrolled in a pregnancy study. DNA of the CDR3: TGTGCCAGCAGCTTAGAGCAGAACACTGAAGCTTTCTTT. It translates to CASSLEQNTEAFF.